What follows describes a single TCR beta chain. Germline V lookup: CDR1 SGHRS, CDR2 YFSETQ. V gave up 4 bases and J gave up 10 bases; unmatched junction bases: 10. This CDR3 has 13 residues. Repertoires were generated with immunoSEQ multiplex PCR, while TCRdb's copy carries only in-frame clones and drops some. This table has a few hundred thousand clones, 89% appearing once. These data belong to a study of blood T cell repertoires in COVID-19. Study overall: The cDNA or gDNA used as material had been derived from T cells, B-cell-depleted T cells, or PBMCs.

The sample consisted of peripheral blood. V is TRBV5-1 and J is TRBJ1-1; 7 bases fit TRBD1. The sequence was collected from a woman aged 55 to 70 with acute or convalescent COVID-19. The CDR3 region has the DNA TGCGCCAGCAGCGCCTCCGACAGGGAGGCAGCTTTCTTT. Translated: CASSASDREAAFF.